This TCR beta chain was obtained from a study of cytomegalovirus exposure and HLA in healthy donors. Produced via immunoSEQ multiplex PCR; TCRdb's table is partial and in-frame only. The sample lists around 300,000 clones; approximately 91% were seen once. The CDR3 consists of 15 residues. Unmatched junction bases numbered 1, after V lost 3 bases and J lost 0 bases. Germline-derived CDR1 and CDR2 are SEHNR and FQNEAQ (reference sequence). It was the approximately 110-subject validation cohort, separate from the roughly 700-subject first cohort, to which the donors belonged. Findings and caveats of the study: The authors enumerated around 150 TCR beta chains as linked to cytomegalovirus. There were a few CMV-associated chains whose specificity for CMV antigens was confirmed in vitro.

This clone was seen only once. Its specificity is unknown. This clonotype was sampled from a man aged 30 to 45 in good health and CMV-seronegative. Material for sequencing was PBMCs. This chain joins TRBV7-9 and TRBJ1-4; 7 bases fit TRBD1. The CDR3 nucleotides read TGTGCCAGCAGCTTGGGGACAGCAACTAATGAAAAACTGTTTTTT. This codes for CASSLGTATNEKLFF. Full variable domain (outside the CDR3, taken from reference TRBV7-9 and TRBJ1-4): DTGVSQNPRHKITKRGQNVTFRCDPISEHNRLYWYRQTLGQGPEFLTYFQNEAQLEKSRLLSDRFSAERPKGSFSTLEIQRTEQGDSAMYLCASSLGTATNEKLFFGSGTQLSVL.